These T cell receptor beta chains were read from a single sample in a study of CD8+CD57+ T cells in acquired aplastic anemia. A single record per CDR3 protein comes from TCRdb applying MiXCR to the reads. The sample consists of 310,000 or so distinct CDR3 sequences, 45% to 65% of them appearing once. Sequencing used sorted CD4+, CD8+, or CD8+CD57+ T cells (not recorded which) from PBMCs. Source of these receptors: a human donor with aplastic anemia. CDR3s include the opening cysteine and the closing phenylalanine or tryptophan. A D gene is named only where the DNA matches it firmly. The size field is filled for only some rows; it gives once, few, many or a size class.

cdr3_length clone_size d_call j_call v_call cdr3_aa cdr3_nt
14 - - TRBJ2-1 TRBV12-3/TRBV12-4 CASSATGPHNEQFF TGTGCCAGCAGTGCGACCGGGCCCCACAATGAGCAGTTCTTC
15 - TRBD1 TRBJ2-2 TRBV2 CASSTGTGTTGELFF TGTGCCAGCAGTACCGGGACAGGGACCACCGGGGAGCTGTTTTTT
15 - - TRBJ1-5 TRBV2 CASSEDLTVVGPQHF TGTGCCAGCAGTGAAGATCTTACGGTCGTAGGGCCCCAGCATTTT
12 once - TRBJ1-1 TRBV25-1 CASSEGITEAFF TGTGCCAGCAGTGAAGGGATCACTGAAGCTTTCTTT
15 - TRBD1 TRBJ2-7 TRBV29-1 CSAGPTGRYPYEQYF TGCAGCGCCGGCCCGACAGGGAGATATCCCTACGAGCAGTACTTC
12 - - TRBJ1-3 TRBV12-3/TRBV12-4 CASSFHRFTIYF TGTGCCAGCAGTTTTCATCGTTTCACCATATATTTT
15 - - TRBJ2-1 TRBV15 CATSRVWGDYNEQFF TGTGCCACCAGCAGAGTGTGGGGGGACTACAATGAGCAGTTCTTC
13 - - TRBJ1-2 TRBV15 CATSTENDYGYTF TGTGCCACCAGCACGGAGAATGACTATGGCTACACCTTC
12 - - TRBJ2-1 TRBV7-3 CASSSGLNEQFF TGTGCCAGCAGCTCAGGGCTGAATGAGCAGTTCTTC
15 - - TRBJ1-4 TRBV7-9 CASSISQAPSEKLFF TGTGCCAGCAGCATCTCCCAGGCGCCAAGTGAAAAACTGTTTTTT
10 many - TRBJ2-1 TRBV10-1 CASRRNEQFF TGCGCCAGCCGACGTAATGAGCAGTTCTTC
14 - - TRBJ2-1 TRBV10-1 CASSRGYSYNEQFF TGCGCCAGCAGTCGAGGGTACTCCTACAATGAGCAGTTCTTC
17 once - TRBJ1-5 TRBV9 CASSVEASGVQGPPQHF TGTGCCAGCAGCGTAGAGGCTAGCGGGGTCCAAGGGCCGCCCCAGCATTTT
15 - - TRBJ1-2 TRBV7-9 CASSLESPTVYGYTF TGTGCCAGCAGCTTAGAATCCCCGACAGTGTATGGCTACACCTTC
13 few - TRBJ1-6 TRBV24-1 CATSDAGVGPLHF TGTGCCACCAGTGATGCAGGGGTGGGACCCCTCCACTTT
16 many - TRBJ2-1 TRBV11-2 CASSSYQGEAAGEQFF TGTGCCAGCAGCTCGTACCAGGGGGAGGCCGCGGGTGAGCAGTTCTTC
14 few TRBD1 TRBJ2-7 TRBV19 CASSMDPGQYEQYF TGTGCCAGTAGTATGGATCCGGGACAGTACGAGCAGTACTTC
15 many TRBD1 TRBJ2-3 TRBV14 CASSQLGQPTDTQYF TGTGCCAGCAGCCAATTGGGACAGCCCACAGATACGCAGTATTTT
15 - TRBD1 TRBJ1-2 TRBV10-3 CASSEGQGRHYGYTF TGTGCCAGCAGTGAGGGACAGGGCCGCCACTATGGCTACACCTTC
13 few - TRBJ1-2 TRBV24-1 CATSDSRGFGYTF TGTGCCACCAGTGATTCGAGGGGGTTTGGCTACACCTTC
15 few TRBD2 TRBJ2-1 TRBV11-1 CASSMTSGSRDEQFF TGTGCCAGCAGCATGACTAGCGGGAGTCGTGATGAGCAGTTCTTC
16 once TRBD2 TRBJ2-1 TRBV9 CASSVDPGGPYNEQFF TGTGCCAGCAGCGTAGACCCGGGAGGGCCCTACAATGAGCAGTTCTTC